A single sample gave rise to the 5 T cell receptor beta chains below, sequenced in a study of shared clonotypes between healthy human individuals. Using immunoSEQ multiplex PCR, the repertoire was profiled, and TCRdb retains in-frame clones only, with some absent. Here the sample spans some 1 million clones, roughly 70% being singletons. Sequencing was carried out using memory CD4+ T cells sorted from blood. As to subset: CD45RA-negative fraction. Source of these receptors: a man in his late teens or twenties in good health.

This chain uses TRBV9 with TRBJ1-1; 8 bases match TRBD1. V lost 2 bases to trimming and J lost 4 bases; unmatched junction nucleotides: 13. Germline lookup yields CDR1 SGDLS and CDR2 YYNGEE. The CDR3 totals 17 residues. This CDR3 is CASSVNPTGDVGTEAFF. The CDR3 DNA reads TGTGCCAGCAGCGTCAATCCGACAGGGGATGTGGGCACTGAAGCTTTCTTT.

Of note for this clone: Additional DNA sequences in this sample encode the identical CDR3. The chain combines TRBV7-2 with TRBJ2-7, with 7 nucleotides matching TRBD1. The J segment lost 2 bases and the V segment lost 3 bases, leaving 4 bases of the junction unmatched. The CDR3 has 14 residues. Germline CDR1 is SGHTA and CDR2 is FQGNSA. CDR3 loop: CASSLTGPAYEQYF. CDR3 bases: TGTGCCAGCAGCTTGACAGGGCCGGCCTACGAGCAGTACTTC.

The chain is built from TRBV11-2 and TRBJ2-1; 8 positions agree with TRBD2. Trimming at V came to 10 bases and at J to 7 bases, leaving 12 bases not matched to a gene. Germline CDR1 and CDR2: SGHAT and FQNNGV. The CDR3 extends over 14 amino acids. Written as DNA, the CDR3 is TGTGCCACCACACTAGCGGTGGTAGGGAATGAGCAGTTCTTC. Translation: CATTLAVVGNEQFF. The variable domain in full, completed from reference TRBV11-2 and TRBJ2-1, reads EAGVAQSPRYKIIEKRQSVAFWCNPISGHATLYWYQQILGQGPKLLIQFQNNGVVDDSQLPKDRFSAERLKGVDSTLKIQPAKLEDSAVYLCATTLAVVGNEQFFGPGTRLTVL.

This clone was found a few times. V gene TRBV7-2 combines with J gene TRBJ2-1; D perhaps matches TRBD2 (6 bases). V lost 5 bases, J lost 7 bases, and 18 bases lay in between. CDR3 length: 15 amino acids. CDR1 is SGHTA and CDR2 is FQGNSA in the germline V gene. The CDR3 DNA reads TGTGCCAGCAGCCCCTCCCCCGGAGGGTTTAATGAGCAGTTCTTC. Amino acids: CASSPSPGGFNEQFF. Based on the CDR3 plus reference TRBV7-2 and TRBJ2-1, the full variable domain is GAGVSQSPSNKVTEKGKDVELRCDPISGHTALYWYRQSLGQGLEFLIYFQGNSAPDKSGLPSDRFSAERTGGSVSTLTIQRTQQEDSAVYLCASSPSPGGFNEQFFGPGTRLTVL.

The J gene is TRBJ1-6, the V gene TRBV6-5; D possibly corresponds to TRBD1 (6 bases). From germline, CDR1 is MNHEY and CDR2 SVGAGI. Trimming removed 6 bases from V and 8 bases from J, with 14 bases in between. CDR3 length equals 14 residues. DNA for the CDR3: TGTGCCAGCAGATCTACAGGGTTGGATTCACCCCTCCACTTT. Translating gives CASRSTGLDSPLHF.